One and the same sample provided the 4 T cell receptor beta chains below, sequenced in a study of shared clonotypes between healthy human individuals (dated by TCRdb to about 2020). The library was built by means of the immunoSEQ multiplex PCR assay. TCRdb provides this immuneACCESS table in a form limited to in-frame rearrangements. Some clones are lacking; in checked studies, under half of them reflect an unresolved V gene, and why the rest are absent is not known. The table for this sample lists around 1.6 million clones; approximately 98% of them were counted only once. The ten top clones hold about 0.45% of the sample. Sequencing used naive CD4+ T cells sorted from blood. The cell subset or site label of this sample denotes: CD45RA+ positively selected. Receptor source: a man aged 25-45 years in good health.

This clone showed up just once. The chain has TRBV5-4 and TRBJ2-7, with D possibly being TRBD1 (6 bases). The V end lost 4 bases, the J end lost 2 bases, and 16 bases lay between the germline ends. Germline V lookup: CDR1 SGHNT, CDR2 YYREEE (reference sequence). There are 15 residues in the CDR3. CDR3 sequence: CASSPRGQFPYEQYF. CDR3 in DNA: TGTGCCAGCAGCCCCCGCGGACAGTTTCCCTACGAGCAGTACTTC.

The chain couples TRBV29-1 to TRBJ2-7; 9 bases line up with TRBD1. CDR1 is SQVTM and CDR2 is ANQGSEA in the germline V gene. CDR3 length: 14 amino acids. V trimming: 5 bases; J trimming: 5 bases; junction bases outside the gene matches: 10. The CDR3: CSVNTGGAPHEQYF. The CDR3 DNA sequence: TGCAGCGTTAATACAGGGGGCGCTCCCCACGAGCAGTACTTC.

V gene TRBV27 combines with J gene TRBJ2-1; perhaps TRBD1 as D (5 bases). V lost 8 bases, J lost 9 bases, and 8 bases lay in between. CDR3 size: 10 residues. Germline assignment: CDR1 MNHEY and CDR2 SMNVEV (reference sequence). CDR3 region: CASGRGEQFF. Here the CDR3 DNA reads TGTGCCAGCGGAAGGGGTGAGCAGTTCTTC.

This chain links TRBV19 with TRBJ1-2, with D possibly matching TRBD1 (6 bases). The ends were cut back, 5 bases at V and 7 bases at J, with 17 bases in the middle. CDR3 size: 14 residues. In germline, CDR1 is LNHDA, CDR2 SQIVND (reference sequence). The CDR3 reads CASSFQGRKGGYTF. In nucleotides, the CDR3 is TGTGCCAGTAGTTTTCAGGGGCGGAAAGGTGGCTACACCTTC. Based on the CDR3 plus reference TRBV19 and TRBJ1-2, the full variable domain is DGGITQSPKYLFRKEGQNVTLSCEQNLNHDAMYWYRQDPGQGLRLIYYSQIVNDFQKGDIAEGYSVSREKKESFPLTVTSAQKNPTAFYLCASSFQGRKGGYTFGSGTRLTVV.